Listed below are T cell receptor beta chains from one sample, sequenced in a study of T cells expressing NK-cell markers. Each CDR3 protein gets one entry in TCRdb, which reprocessed the 5' RACE reads and gives no DNA. This specimen shows 400,000 to 450,000 distinct CDR3 sequences; the ten leading clones hold roughly 7.2%. The sequenced sample consisted of blood T cells: a sorted CD56 or NKG2C T cell subset, CD4+ or CD8+ T cells, or bulk PBMC T cells (not recorded which). Receptors originate from a woman between 18 and 69 years old in good health. Both conserved end residues are part of each CDR3.

TRBV19	TRBJ1-2	16	CASSMADRGLNYGYTF
TRBV24-1	TRBJ2-1	17	CATSEPGTGGAVNEQFF
TRBV12-3/TRBV12-4	TRBJ1-2	13	CASSFTANYGYTF
TRBV20-1	TRBJ2-7	14	CSAPHPRGSYEQYF
TRBV20-1	TRBJ1-1	13	CSAPDRGYTEAFF
TRBV12-3/TRBV12-4	TRBJ2-2	13	CAILQATTGELFF
TRBV5-1	TRBJ1-1	14	CASSLTGDHTEAFF
TRBV28	TRBJ1-2	14	CASSLARADYGYTF
TRBV11-1	TRBJ1-1	15	CASSLGFQGNTEAFF
TRBV11-2	TRBJ2-1	13	CASSSFSGREQFF
TRBV5-6	TRBJ2-1	12	CASSDYRDEQFF
TRBV10-2	TRBJ1-2	15	CASSDIGVANYGYTF
TRBV10-2	TRBJ1-2	14	CATSSPGWVYGYTF
TRBV20-1	TRBJ2-3	17	CSARRATLGSSTDTQYF
TRBV4-1	TRBJ1-2	15	CASSQWTGAWDGYTF
TRBV2	TRBJ1-2	13	CASRLLQGTGYTF
TRBV24-1	TRBJ1-5	16	CATSDSRDRWQQPQHF
TRBV6-2/TRBV6-3	TRBJ2-1	15	CASSYSTLAGDEQFF
TRBV27	TRBJ2-1	16	CASSLWEGRSYNEQFF
TRBV19	TRBJ2-1	14	CASSSALGSDEQFF
TRBV29-1	TRBJ1-2	12	CSVETGAGGYTF
TRBV20-1	TRBJ2-1	16	CSARDLGRGPYNEQFF
TRBV20-1	TRBJ2-3	16	CSAKVSQVRGTDTQYF
TRBV7-9	TRBJ2-3	15	CASTTYAGGADTQYF
TRBV6-2/TRBV6-3	TRBJ1-5	14	CASSYTTRNQPQHF
TRBV4-3	TRBJ1-2	13	CASSQQVGYGYTF
TRBV6-1	TRBJ1-1	16	CASVPVTGYANTEAFF
TRBV25-1	TRBJ2-1	15	CASSEVQGGFNEQFF
TRBV10-3	TRBJ2-3	14	CAISPGRDGDTQYF
TRBV9	TRBJ2-2	14	CASSPPRDTGELFF
TRBV11-2	TRBJ2-2	17	CASSLRLAGVKTGELFF
TRBV5-6	TRBJ2-4	15	CASSHNGQGKNIQYF
TRBV5-1	TRBJ1-1	14	CASSSPDRADEAFF
TRBV19	TRBJ2-7	14	CATRDVGLSYEQYF
TRBV14	TRBJ1-1	15	CASSFRQGSNTEAFF
TRBV7-9	TRBJ2-5	15	CASRHTQGSQETQYF
TRBV7-3	TRBJ2-1	19	CASSTLASGNRALPNEQFF
TRBV7-2	TRBJ2-2	16	CASSPTWDTYTGELFF
TRBV7-9	TRBJ2-3	17	CASSLDGTSGSTDTQYF
TRBV5-1	TRBJ1-4	14	CASSQTGINEKLFF
TRBV21-1	TRBJ2-5	15	CASSKIERGRETQYF
TRBV12-3/TRBV12-4	TRBJ2-5	16	CASTLTSGGPGETQYF
TRBV30	TRBJ1-2	12	CAWRTDRAGYTF
TRBV7-9	TRBJ2-3	15	CASSPFTGGTDTQYF
TRBV4-3	TRBJ2-2	17	CASSQGGLAGGNGELFF
TRBV2	TRBJ1-2	12	CASRITNYGYTF
TRBV20-1	TRBJ2-3	11	CSARKDSTQYF